This T cell receptor beta chain was sequenced for a study of control samples from healthy donors and cancer patients. The CDR3 length is 13 residues. The V end lost 5 bases, the J end lost 5 bases, and 9 bases lay between the germline ends. CDR1 is SEHNR and CDR2 is FQNEAQ in the germline V gene (reference sequence). Only in-frame clones appear in the TCRdb table, and some are missing; sequencing was by immunoSEQ multiplex PCR. The table has 75,000 to 95,000 clones, approximately 84% seen once. Sequenced sample: PBMCs. The TCR originated in a man between 65 and 85 years old with lung cancer. The V and J genes are TRBV7-9 and TRBJ2-2; D gene unclear. The CDR3 loop is CASSLEWTGELFF. In DNA form, the CDR3 reads TGTGCCAGCAGCCTAGAGTGGACCGGGGAGCTGTTTTTT.